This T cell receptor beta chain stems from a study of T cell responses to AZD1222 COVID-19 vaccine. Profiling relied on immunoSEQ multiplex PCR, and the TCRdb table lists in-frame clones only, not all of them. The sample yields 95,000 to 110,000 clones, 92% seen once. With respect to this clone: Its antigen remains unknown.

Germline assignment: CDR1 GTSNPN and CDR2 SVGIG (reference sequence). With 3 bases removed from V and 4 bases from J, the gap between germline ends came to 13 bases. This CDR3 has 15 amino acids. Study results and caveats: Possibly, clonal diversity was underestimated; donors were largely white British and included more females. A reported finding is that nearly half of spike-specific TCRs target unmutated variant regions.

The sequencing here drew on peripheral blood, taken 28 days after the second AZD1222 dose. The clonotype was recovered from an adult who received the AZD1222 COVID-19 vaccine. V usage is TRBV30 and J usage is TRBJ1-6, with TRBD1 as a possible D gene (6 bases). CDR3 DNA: TGTGCCTGGAGCGACAAAGGACAGTATAATTCACCCCTCCACTTT. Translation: CAWSDKGQYNSPLHF.